These 17 T cell receptor beta chains share one sample of origin, sequenced in a study of T cell responses to AZD1222 COVID-19 vaccine. The protocol was immunoSEQ multiplex PCR, while the TCRdb copy is restricted to in-frame clones and leaves out a portion. This sample has approximately 140,000 clones, with over 90% found just once. Sequenced material: peripheral blood, taken on day 0 of MenACWY control vaccination. The receptors shown here come from an adult in good health.

This chain links TRBV28 with TRBJ2-7; 10 bases are shared with TRBD1. J was trimmed by 0 bases and V by 8 bases; bases with no gene match: 4. CDR3 length equals 14 residues. The germline V gene has CDR1 MDHEN and CDR2 SYDVKM. The CDR3 bases are TGTGCCAGCTTACGGACAGGGGGCTCCTACGAGCAGTACTTC. This codes for CASLRTGGSYEQYF.

The CDR3 here is CASSLEGAANYGYTF. CDR3 DNA: TGCGCCAGCAGCTTGGAAGGAGCAGCTAACTATGGCTACACCTTC. The V call is TRBV5-1, the J call TRBJ1-2; D remains unclear. The ends were cut back, 0 bases at V and 0 bases at J, with 9 bases in the middle. CDR1 and CDR2 from the germline V gene are SGHRS and YFSETQ. CDR3 size: 15 residues.

V gene TRBV2 combines with J gene TRBJ2-1; 8 positions agree with TRBD1. Trimming took 10 bases from V and 7 from J; bases not matched to a gene: 9. The germline gives CDR1 SNHLY, CDR2 FYNNEI. The CDR3 is made up of 13 amino acids. Here the CDR3 DNA reads TGTGCCATCACAGACAGGGGATCAAATGAGCAGTTCTTC. Its protein product is CAITDRGSNEQFF.

The chain is built from TRBV2 and TRBJ2-1; 9 nucleotides line up with TRBD1. V gave up 4 bases and J gave up 8 bases; unmatched junction bases: 6. CDR3 length equals 14 residues. Germline CDR1 and CDR2: SNHLY and FYNNEI. CDR3 DNA sequence: TGTGCCAGCAGTGCTTGGACAGGGGAGGATGAGCAGTTCTTC. As protein: CASSAWTGEDEQFF.

The rearrangement joins TRBV2 to TRBJ2-2; D might be TRBD1 (6 bases). The CDR3 totals 14 residues. V was shortened by 11 bases and J by 0 bases, with 13 bases between the two germline ends. CDR1 is SNHLY, CDR2 FYNNEI, per germline. The DNA of the CDR3 is TGTGCCCGACAAGGGACAACGAACACCGGGGAGCTGTTTTTT. Protein product: CARQGTTNTGELFF.

DNA for the CDR3: TGTGCCATCAGTGAGGGATACGAGCAGTACTTC. As protein: CAISEGYEQYF. The gene calls are TRBV10-3 and TRBJ2-7, with no clear D. Germline loops: CDR1 ENHRY, CDR2 SYGVKD. V was pared by 2 bases and J by 4 bases, with 3 bases between. This CDR3 spans 11 amino acids.

The chain joins TRBV14 to TRBJ1-1, with 8 bases fitting TRBD1. The J segment lost 0 bases and the V segment lost 1 base, leaving 10 bases of the junction unmatched. The CDR3 is 18 amino acids. Germline CDR1 SGHDN, CDR2 FVKESK. Here the CDR3 reads CASSQGGRQGSMNTEAFF. The CDR3 DNA sequence: TGTGCCAGCAGCCAAGGGGGACGACAGGGGAGCATGAACACTGAAGCTTTCTTT.

This chain links TRBV7-7 with TRBJ2-1, with TRBD2 matching 7 bases. Trimming cost V 1 base and J 5 bases; bases outside gene matches: 5. The CDR3 totals 15 residues. From germline, CDR1 is SSHAT and CDR2 FNYEAQ (reference sequence). This chain's CDR3 is CASSLGTGGNNEQFF. The DNA for the CDR3 is TGTGCCAGCAGCTTAGGGACGGGAGGAAACAATGAGCAGTTCTTC.

The CDR3 DNA sequence: TGTGCCAGCAGTGATATGACTCGCCGGGACGAGCAGTACTTC. Translation gives CASSDMTRRDEQYF. The gene calls are TRBV6-1 and TRBJ2-7; D gene uncertain. This CDR3 spans 14 amino acids. CDR1 MNHNS and CDR2 SASEGT come from the germline V gene. Trimming pared 3 bases from V and 5 bases from J, leaving 14 bases between.

The chain's CDR3 is CASSSLKTGDLGTEAFF. The DNA for the CDR3 is TGCGCCAGCAGCTCCCTAAAGACAGGGGACTTGGGTACTGAAGCTTTCTTT. This chain connects TRBV5-1 to TRBJ1-1; 8 bases are a match to TRBD1. The CDR3 runs to 17 residues. The junction had 15 bases not matched to a gene; V was cut back by 3 bases and J by 5 bases. Germline lookup yields CDR1 SGHRS and CDR2 YFSETQ. Complete variable domain (other parts from reference TRBV5-1 and TRBJ1-1): KAGVTQTPRYLIKTRGQQVTLSCSPISGHRSVSWYQQTPGQGLQFLFEYFSETQRNKGNFPGRFSGRQFSNSRSEMNVSTLELGDSALYLCASSSLKTGDLGTEAFFGQGTRLTVV.

The rearrangement joins TRBV7-8 to TRBJ2-7; 7 bases are a match to TRBD1. Trimming removed 1 base from V and 3 bases from J; junction bases left unmatched: 3. This CDR3 has 14 residues. CDR1 and CDR2 (germline): SGHVS, FQNEAQ. The CDR3 sequence is CASSLGTGHYEQYF. CDR3 nucleotides: TGTGCCAGCAGCTTAGGGACAGGCCACTACGAGCAGTACTTC.

The chain couples TRBV6-5 to TRBJ1-2, with D maybe TRBD1 (6 bases). With 7 bases removed from V and 6 bases from J, the gap between germline ends came to 12 bases. This CDR3 has 12 residues. Germline V gives CDR1 MNHEY, CDR2 SVGAGI. The CDR3 bases are TGTGCCAGCAAGACACAGGGTCATGGCTACACCTTC. Its translation is CASKTQGHGYTF.

The chain recombines TRBV18 with TRBJ2-3, with D perhaps matching TRBD2 (6 bases). The germline gives CDR1 KGHSH, CDR2 LQKENI. V dropped 3 bases and J dropped 1 base, with 11 bases sitting between them. The CDR3 has 15 residues. This CDR3 is CASSPPGLRTDTQYF. The CDR3 DNA sequence: TGTGCCAGCTCACCTCCGGGACTTCGCACAGATACGCAGTATTTT.

J is TRBJ1-5 and V is TRBV5-1; 8 nucleotides line up with TRBD1. Germline V CDR1 and CDR2: SGHRS, YFSETQ. The V segment lost 0 bases and the J segment 4 bases; nucleotides outside the gene matches: 3. The CDR3 contains 15 residues. The chain's CDR3 is CASSLGQGQNQPQHF. CDR3 bases: TGCGCCAGCAGCTTGGGACAGGGGCAAAATCAGCCCCAGCATTTT.

The J gene is TRBJ2-7, the V gene TRBV6-5; D unresolved. CDR1 and CDR2 from the germline V gene are MNHEY and SVGAGI. CDR3 size: 14 residues. V lost 5 bases to trimming and J lost 2 bases, with 13 bases between them. The CDR3 loop reads CASSQIGGAYEQYF. As DNA, the CDR3 is TGTGCCAGCAGTCAAATTGGTGGGGCCTACGAGCAGTACTTC.

CDR3 protein: CASSGRTSGGADTQYF. The CDR3 nucleotides read TGTGCCAGCAGCGGTAGGACTAGCGGGGGCGCAGATACGCAGTATTTT. The rearrangement uses TRBV27 and TRBJ2-3; 13 bases fit TRBD2. The germline CDR1 and CDR2 sequences are MNHEY and SMNVEV (reference sequence). With 6 bases clipped from V and 4 bases from J, the junction kept 7 bases outside the gene matches. CDR3 length: 16 residues.

The J gene is TRBJ2-5, the V gene TRBV5-4; D may match TRBD1 or TRBD2 (6 bases each). V lost 1 base, J lost 1 base, and 17 bases lay in between. Germline lookup yields CDR1 SGHNT and CDR2 YYREEE (reference sequence). The CDR3 totals 17 residues. CDR3 sequence reads: CASSLIGTLGGQETQYF. CDR3 sequence (DNA): TGTGCCAGCAGCTTGATCGGGACTTTAGGGGGCCAAGAGACCCAGTACTTC. Variable domain in full (rest from reference TRBV5-4 and TRBJ2-5): ETGVTQSPTHLIKTRGQQVTLRCSSQSGHNTVSWYQQALGQGPQFIFQYYREEENGRGNFPPRFSGLQFPNYSSELNVNALELDDSALYLCASSLIGTLGGQETQYFGPGTRLLVL.